This TCR beta chain was captured by sequencing in a study of T cell repertoires in ileal Crohn's disease. As for the study in general: All patients had surgery for stricturing (approximately 61%) or penetrating (around 40%) disease. About half received postoperative treatment, about a dozen with thiopurines and around 18 anti-TNF.

Libraries were prepared by immunoSEQ multiplex PCR; TCRdb keeps only in-frame clonotypes and omits some of them. Among about 890 clones listed, about 88% were seen once. Remarks on this clone: The antigen remains undetermined.

Germline V lookup: CDR1 MDHEN, CDR2 SYDVKM. This CDR3 region has 16 residues. The V end was cut by 5 bases, the J end by 5 bases, with 21 bases between. Study-wide findings and caveats: Active smokers at surgery had more clonal expansions than non-smokers.

The source is an adult with Crohn's disease. The sequenced sample was ileal tissue. V is TRBV28 and J is TRBJ1-1, with no clear D. The CDR3, as DNA: TGTGCCAGCAGTACTCCCCTTGCGGGTCCGCGGACTGAAGCTTTCTTT. Protein: CASSTPLAGPRTEAFF.